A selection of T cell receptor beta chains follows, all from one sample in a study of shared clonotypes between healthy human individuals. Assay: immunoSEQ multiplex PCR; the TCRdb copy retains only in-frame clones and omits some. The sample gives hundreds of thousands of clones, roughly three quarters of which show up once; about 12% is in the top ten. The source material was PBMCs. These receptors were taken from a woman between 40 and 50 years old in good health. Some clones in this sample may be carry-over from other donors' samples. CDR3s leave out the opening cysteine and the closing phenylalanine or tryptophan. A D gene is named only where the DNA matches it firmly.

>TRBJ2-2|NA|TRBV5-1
ASSVGTENTGELF
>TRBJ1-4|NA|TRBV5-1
ASTEGSATNEKLF
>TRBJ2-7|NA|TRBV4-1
ASSQGRLGIENHEQY
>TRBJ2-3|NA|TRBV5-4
ASSLTVSADTQY
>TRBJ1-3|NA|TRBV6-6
ASSYSLPSGNTIY
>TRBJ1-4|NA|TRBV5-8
ASSLGSATNEKLF
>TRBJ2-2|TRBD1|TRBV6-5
ASSSGQGPNTGELF
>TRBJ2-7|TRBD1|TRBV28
ASRTGGPDSYEQY
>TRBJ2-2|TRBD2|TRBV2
ASRAERERTGELF
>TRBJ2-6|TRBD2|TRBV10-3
AISEPKGAGSSGANVLT
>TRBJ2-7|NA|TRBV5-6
ASSSPTGITYEQY
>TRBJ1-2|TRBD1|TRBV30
AWQGAGGPLGYT
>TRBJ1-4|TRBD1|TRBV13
ASSSRGQGTANEKLF